This is a list of T cell receptor beta chains from one sample in a study of T cell responses to AZD1222 COVID-19 vaccine. Sequenced by immunoSEQ multiplex PCR; TCRdb stores in-frame clones only, minus some. This sample has some 130,000 clones; roughly 91% occur once, and the top ten carry roughly 7%. The source was peripheral blood, collected 28 days after the second AZD1222 dose. These TCRs come from an adult who received the AZD1222 COVID-19 vaccine. Both conserved end residues are part of each CDR3. The order of the fields is clone size, D gene, V gene, J gene, CDR3 protein, CDR3 DNA. D genes are given only for firm matches. Size is omitted from some rows. Given values are once, few, many or a class for expanded clones.

once	-	TRBV9	TRBJ2-1	CASSEVPGEQFF	TGTGCCAGCAGCGAAGTACCGGGAGAGCAGTTCTTC
-	TRBD1	TRBV9	TRBJ1-6	CASSVAVGQGGYNSPLHF	TGTGCCAGCAGCGTAGCGGTGGGACAGGGCGGATATAATTCACCCCTCCACTTT
-	TRBD1	TRBV9	TRBJ1-4	CASSWTGSNEKLFF	TGTGCCAGCAGCTGGACAGGGTCTAATGAAAAACTGTTTTTT
-	-	TRBV7-2	TRBJ2-5	CASTGPNQETQYF	TGTGCCAGCACCGGGCCTAACCAAGAGACCCAGTACTTC
-	-	TRBV28	TRBJ2-7	CASSPRVGHEQYF	TGTGCCAGCAGCCCCAGGGTGGGTCACGAGCAGTACTTC
-	-	TRBV6-2/TRBV6-3	TRBJ1-2	CASSYTGRSSGYTF	TGTGCCAGCAGTTACACAGGCAGGTCGAGCGGCTACACCTTC
-	-	TRBV19	TRBJ1-2	CASSIVPGASYGYTF	TGTGCCAGTAGTATAGTCCCGGGGGCAAGCTATGGCTACACCTTC
-	-	TRBV7-2	TRBJ1-2	CASSLRGAFYGYTF	TGTGCCAGCAGCCTCCGCGGGGCATTCTATGGCTACACCTTC
-	-	TRBV15	TRBJ2-1	CATSRDRAVLGSEQFF	TGTGCCACCAGCAGAGATCGAGCGGTTCTTGGCTCGGAGCAGTTCTTC
-	TRBD2	TRBV28	TRBJ2-2	CASSPGTSGDAGELFF	TGTGCCAGCAGTCCAGGGACTAGCGGGGATGCCGGGGAGCTGTTTTTT
-	-	TRBV2	TRBJ1-2	CASSDWGRTYGYTF	TGTGCCAGCAGTGACTGGGGGCGCACCTATGGCTACACCTTC
-	-	TRBV18	TRBJ2-3	CASSPHSTDTQYF	TGTGCCAGCTCACCTCACTCCACAGATACGCAGTATTTT
-	-	TRBV7-9	TRBJ1-6	CASSLAPASSYNSPLHF	TGTGCCAGCAGCTTAGCGCCGGCCAGCTCCTATAATTCACCCCTCCACTTT
-	-	TRBV10-3	TRBJ1-2	CAISEGDPRRYGYTF	TGTGCCATCAGTGAAGGGGATCCCCGACGCTATGGCTACACCTTC
once	TRBD1	TRBV19	TRBJ2-2	CASGDRALTGELFF	TGTGCCTCCGGGGACAGGGCTCTCACCGGGGAGCTGTTTTTT
-	-	TRBV27	TRBJ2-7	CASSFPRTTPSYEQYF	TGTGCCAGCAGTTTTCCCAGGACAACTCCTAGCTACGAGCAGTACTTC
-	-	TRBV7-8	TRBJ1-1	CASSQPRAIAYTEAFF	TGTGCCAGCAGCCAGCCCCGGGCGATTGCATACACTGAAGCTTTCTTT
-	TRBD2	TRBV9	TRBJ2-3	CASSLLAGGASTTDTQYF	TGTGCCAGCAGCCTCCTAGCGGGGGGCGCCTCAACCACAGATACGCAGTATTTT
-	TRBD1	TRBV9	TRBJ2-2	CASSGQGTGELFF	TGTGCCAGCAGCGGACAGGGAACCGGGGAGCTGTTTTTT